Shown below are 6 T cell receptor beta chains from a single sample sequenced in a study of blood T cell repertoires in COVID-19. The method was immunoSEQ multiplex PCR; TCRdb's version includes in-frame clones alone and lacks a portion of them. The table includes 160,000 or so clones, more than 80% detected once. The sequenced sample consisted of peripheral blood. The receptors stem from a man between 60 and 70 years old with acute or convalescent COVID-19.

This chain uses TRBV12-5 with TRBJ2-3; 12 bases align to TRBD2. The CDR3 length is 16 residues. Germline CDR1 reads LGHNT; CDR2 reads FRNRAP. Trimming at V came to 6 bases and at J to 6 bases, leaving 10 bases not matched to a gene. The CDR3 coding sequence is TGTGCTAGTGGCCCGGGGACTAGCGGGCCCAAGGATACGCAGTATTTT. Amino acid sequence: CASGPGTSGPKDTQYF.

This clone came up once. This sequence joins TRBV6-5 and TRBJ2-7, with TRBD1 identical over 11 bases. CDR3 length equals 15 residues. V gave up 6 bases and J gave up 0 bases; unmatched junction bases: 4. Per germline, CDR1 MNHEY and CDR2 SVGAGI. CDR3 DNA: TGTGCCAGCAGAACCGGGACAGGGGGCTCCTACGAGCAGTACTTC. Translation gives CASRTGTGGSYEQYF.

This clone was found once. The chain combines TRBV5-6 with TRBJ2-7, with TRBD1 identical over 10 bases. The V and J ends lost 4 bases and 4 bases, in that order; junction bases with no gene match: 8. This CDR3 is 15 amino acids long. In germline, CDR1 is SGHDT, CDR2 YYEEEE. The CDR3 spells CASSPLPGQGYEQYF. The CDR3 coding sequence is TGTGCCAGCAGCCCACTCCCGGGACAGGGGTACGAGCAGTACTTC.

J is TRBJ1-4 and V is TRBV30; D possibly corresponds to TRBD1 (6 bases). CDR3 length: 13 residues. Trimming pared 2 bases from V and 8 bases from J, leaving 12 bases between. The germline gives CDR1 GTSNPN, CDR2 SVGIG (reference sequence). The CDR3 sequence is CAWSTGYGEKLFF. In DNA form, the CDR3 reads TGTGCCTGGAGTACAGGGTATGGGGAAAAACTGTTTTTT. The variable domain in full, with the rest retrieved from reference TRBV30 and TRBJ1-4, is SQTIHQWPATLVQPVGSPLSLECTVEGTSNPNLYWYRQAAGRGLQLLFYSVGIGQISSEVPQNLSASRPQDRQFILSSKKLLLSDSGFYLCAWSTGYGEKLFFGSGTQLSVL.

The CDR3 coding sequence is TGTGCCAGCCACACAGTGGGTGGATATGGCTACACCTTC. Residues: CASHTVGGYGYTF. The rearrangement uses TRBV12-3 or TRBV12-4 and TRBJ1-2; D remains unclear. V lost 8 bases and J lost 5, with 15 bases in between. The CDR3 has 13 residues.

This clone was counted once. The genes are TRBV9 and TRBJ2-3; 10 nucleotides align to TRBD2. In germline, CDR1 is SGDLS, CDR2 YYNGEE. The V segment lost 2 bases and the J segment 7 bases; nucleotides outside the gene matches: 10. This CDR3 region has 16 residues. CDR3: CASSVRPSGGLYTQYF. Written as DNA, the CDR3 is TGTGCCAGCAGCGTTCGTCCTAGCGGGGGTTTATATACGCAGTATTTT.